These T cell receptor beta chains were read from a single sample in a study of beta chain features in type 1 diabetes. TCRdb's table, derived via immunoSEQ multiplex PCR, lists solely in-frame clones and lacks some. This table holds 130,000 to 150,000 clones, 48% found once. The sequenced sample consisted of Tregs from blood. The receptors stem from a man between 18 and 29 years old in good health. CDR3s include the opening cysteine and the closing phenylalanine or tryptophan. A D gene is named only where the DNA matches it firmly. Clone size is not always given. Where it is, it says once, few, many or a class for expanded clones.

d_call	v_call	clone_size	j_call	cdr3_nt	cdr3_aa
TRBD1	TRBV5-1	.	TRBJ1-1	TGCGCCAGCAGCTTGGAAGGGACAGAGAACACTGAAGCTTTCTTT	CASSLEGTENTEAFF
.	TRBV14	.	TRBJ1-2	TGTGCCAGCAGCCAATATCGTGCAGGGTCGAGCTATGGCTACACCTTC	CASSQYRAGSSYGYTF
TRBD2	TRBV28	.	TRBJ2-7	TGTGCCAGCAGTCTAGCGGGAGGATTCTACGAGCAGTACTTC	CASSLAGGFYEQYF
.	TRBV20-1	.	TRBJ2-3	TGCAGTGCTAGACAGCGGGATACGCAGTATTTT	CSARQRDTQYF
.	TRBV7-2	few	TRBJ1-2	TGTGCCAGCAGCTTAGTCAGTCGAACTAACTATGGCTACACCTTC	CASSLVSRTNYGYTF
.	TRBV27	.	TRBJ1-1	TGTGCCAGCAGTTCGCGCTTCCAGGGAATTAACACTGAAGCTTTCTTT	CASSSRFQGINTEAFF
.	TRBV19	.	TRBJ1-2	TGTGCCAGTAATGCAGGGTACTATGGCTACACCTTC	CASNAGYYGYTF
.	TRBV6-6	few	TRBJ2-5	TGTGCCAGCAGTTACGGAGGGAGGGAGACCCAGTACTTC	CASSYGGRETQYF
.	TRBV29-1	.	TRBJ1-1	TGCAGCGTTTCTCAACAGGGGAACACTGAAGCTTTCTTT	CSVSQQGNTEAFF
.	TRBV9	.	TRBJ2-3	TGTGCCAGCAGCGTAGGACAACCTACAGATACGCAGTATTTT	CASSVGQPTDTQYF
.	TRBV14	few	TRBJ2-6	TGTGCCAGCAGCCAAGGTACAGGGTCGGGGGCCAACGTCCTGACTTTC	CASSQGTGSGANVLTF
.	TRBV5-1	.	TRBJ2-3	TGCGCCAGCAGCGAAACAGATAATTTGGGCCCAGATACGCAGTATTTT	CASSETDNLGPDTQYF
.	TRBV7-3	few	TRBJ1-1	TGTGCCAGCAGCTTAATGCCAGGGGACACTGAAGCTTTCTTT	CASSLMPGDTEAFF
TRBD1	TRBV6-6	.	TRBJ1-2	TGTGCCAGCAGATGGGACAGGGCGGGCTATGGCTACACCTTC	CASRWDRAGYGYTF
TRBD1	TRBV7-2	.	TRBJ1-5	TGTGCCAGCAGCAAGGCCTTCGGACAGGGACATCAGCCCCAGCATTTT	CASSKAFGQGHQPQHF
TRBD2	TRBV7-9	few	TRBJ2-3	TGTGCCAGCAGCTTGCGGGGGGATGACACAGATACGCAGTATTTT	CASSLRGDDTDTQYF
.	TRBV10-3	few	TRBJ1-2	TGTGCCATCAGTGAGCGTCGGGACTATGGCTACACCTTC	CAISERRDYGYTF
TRBD1	TRBV28	.	TRBJ2-3	TGTGCCAGCAGTCCGGGACAGCCCCCAGATACGCAGTATTTT	CASSPGQPPDTQYF
TRBD2	TRBV9	.	TRBJ2-1	TGTGCCAGCAGCCCCGGGACTAGTCTGTTCTTC	CASSPGTSLFF
.	TRBV2	.	TRBJ1-1	TGTGCCAGCAGAACAGGTCTCGAAGGGTCTTTCTTT	CASRTGLEGSFF
.	TRBV5-4	.	TRBJ1-5	TGTGCCAGCAGCTTCTTACGGGAGTTGAGGTACCAGCCCCAGCATTTT	CASSFLRELRYQPQHF
TRBD1	TRBV6-1	.	TRBJ2-7	TGTGCCAGCAGGGCCGGACAGGGAATCTACGAGCAGTACTTC	CASRAGQGIYEQYF
.	TRBV27	few	TRBJ2-6	TGTGCCAGCAGTTTAAGGCATGGGTTACAGAGCTCTGGGGCCAACGTCCTGACTTTC	CASSLRHGLQSSGANVLTF
TRBD1	TRBV6-7	.	TRBJ2-4	TGTGCCGGATGGACAGGGGGCGAGTTTAGTGCCAAAAACATTCAGTACTTC	CAGWTGGEFSAKNIQYF
.	TRBV7-2	.	TRBJ2-7	TGTGCCAGCAGCTTAGCCCTTACACAGACCTACGAGCAGTACTTC	CASSLALTQTYEQYF
TRBD2	TRBV18	.	TRBJ2-1	TGTGCCAGCTCTCCTATAGCGGGTGACTACAATGAGCAGTTCTTC	CASSPIAGDYNEQFF
.	TRBV9	.	TRBJ2-2	TGTGCCAGCAGCGTAGCTCAGTCTCCAGGGATAAACGGGGAGCTGTTTTTT	CASSVAQSPGINGELFF
.	TRBV28	.	TRBJ2-1	TGTGCCATCAGGTTTCCCCTAGGGGCTAACAATGAGCAGTTCTTC	CAIRFPLGANNEQFF
.	TRBV18	.	TRBJ2-3	TGTGCCAGCTCACCGGGACAATACACAGATACGCAGTATTTT	CASSPGQYTDTQYF
.	TRBV28	once	TRBJ1-5	TGTGCCAGCAGCAAAGGAGGGGAGGGCCAGCCCCAGCATTTT	CASSKGGEGQPQHF
.	TRBV7-2	.	TRBJ2-7	TGTGCCAGCACCAAACCGGGTCTTAGCTCCTACGAGCAGTACTTC	CASTKPGLSSYEQYF
.	TRBV27	.	TRBJ1-4	TGTGCCAGCAGCCCTACCGGGGGGCGGCGAGAAAAACTGTTTTTT	CASSPTGGRREKLFF
.	TRBV6-5	.	TRBJ1-5	TGTGCCAGCAGCTCGACAGAAAATCAGCCCCAGCATTTT	CASSSTENQPQHF
.	TRBV19	few	TRBJ1-3	TGTGCCAGTAACGGGAACTCTGGAAACACCATATATTTT	CASNGNSGNTIYF
.	TRBV6-1	few	TRBJ2-5	TGTGCCAGCAGGAGAGGGGGATCAGAGACCCAGTACTTC	CASRRGGSETQYF
TRBD2	TRBV11-1	.	TRBJ2-7	TGTGCCAGCAGTTTCCTAGCGGGAGGGCCCTACGAGCAGTACTTC	CASSFLAGGPYEQYF
TRBD1	TRBV15	.	TRBJ2-2	TGTGCCACCAGCATCCGACAGGGCACCGGGGAGCTGTTTTTT	CATSIRQGTGELFF
TRBD1	TRBV4-3	.	TRBJ2-2	TGCGCCAGCAGCCAAATGACAGGGCATGTCACCGGGGAGCTGTTTTTT	CASSQMTGHVTGELFF
.	TRBV5-4	.	TRBJ1-5	TGTGCCAGCAGTAACCGGGACATGGACGTGCCCCAGCATTTT	CASSNRDMDVPQHF
TRBD2	TRBV5-6	.	TRBJ2-1	TGTGCCAGCAGCTTGGGGAGCGGGAGCTTATCCTACAATGAGCAGTTCTTC	CASSLGSGSLSYNEQFF
TRBD2	TRBV7-9	.	TRBJ2-7	TGTGCCAGCAGTAAGCGGGAGCGGGCCTACGAGCAGTACTTC	CASSKRERAYEQYF
.	TRBV30	few	TRBJ2-5	TGTGCCTGGGATGCCGGGATGCGGGAGACCCAGTACTTC	CAWDAGMRETQYF
.	TRBV7-9	.	TRBJ1-2	TGTGCCAGCAGCTTAAGCCTCTATGGCTACACCTTC	CASSLSLYGYTF
TRBD2	TRBV18	.	TRBJ2-3	TGTGCCAGCTCAATGGGACTAGCGGGGAGCACAGATACGCAGTATTTT	CASSMGLAGSTDTQYF
.	TRBV7-9	few	TRBJ2-2	TGTGCCAGCAGCTTAGCGTTGACGGGGGGCACCACCGGGGAGCTGTTTTTT	CASSLALTGGTTGELFF
.	TRBV5-4	.	TRBJ2-5	TGTGCCAGCAGCCCCGACTATACACAAGAGACCCAGTACTTC	CASSPDYTQETQYF
.	TRBV6-6	few	TRBJ1-5	TGTGCCAGCAGCCCCGCGGGGCGCGGGAGCAATCAGCCCCAGCATTTT	CASSPAGRGSNQPQHF
.	TRBV30	.	TRBJ1-2	TGTGCCTGGAGTGGACAACCCACGACAGGTCACTATGGCTACACCTTC	CAWSGQPTTGHYGYTF
.	TRBV28	few	TRBJ1-1	TGTGCCAGCAGACCCCCGGGACATCTGAACACTGAAGCTTTCTTT	CASRPPGHLNTEAFF
.	TRBV6-6	few	TRBJ1-3	TGTGCCAGCAGTTACTCGCATGGCTCCATATATTTT	CASSYSHGSIYF
.	TRBV2	few	TRBJ1-1	TGTGCCAGCAAGACTGACACTGAAGCTTTCTTT	CASKTDTEAFF
.	TRBV7-2	.	TRBJ2-3	TGTGCCAGCAGCTTAAACAGGGCCCCAGATACGCAGTATTTT	CASSLNRAPDTQYF
.	TRBV7-9	.	TRBJ2-3	TGTGCCAGCAGCGGTCGACTAGTTTCTCCGTCCCCCATGACGCAGTATTTT	CASSGRLVSPSPMTQYF
TRBD2	TRBV7-2	.	TRBJ2-1	TGTGCCAGCAGCTTAGGCCGGGGACTAGCAGTCGAGCAGTTCTTC	CASSLGRGLAVEQFF
.	TRBV7-9	.	TRBJ2-7	TGTGCCAGCAGCTTAGCGGGAGCCTACGAGCAGTACTTC	CASSLAGAYEQYF
TRBD1	TRBV6-5	.	TRBJ2-7	TGTGCCAGCAGTGTCGACAGGGGAGTTAGCCGCGAGCAGTACTTC	CASSVDRGVSREQYF